The present T cell receptor beta chain was sequenced within a study of vaccination effects on CD4 cells after COVID-19. Using immunoSEQ multiplex PCR, the repertoire was profiled, and TCRdb retains in-frame clones only, with some absent. Found here are about 41,000 clones, more than 65% of them singletons; the top ten hold 2.9%. V lost 0 bases to trimming and J lost 1 base; unmatched junction nucleotides: 9. The CDR3 is 17 residues long. Germline CDR1 is SGDLS and CDR2 is YYNGEE. Expansion with viral peptide pools was applied to antigen-specific CD4+ T cells by the ViraFEST assay prior to sequencing. Isolating CD4+ T cells followed ten to eleven days of culture. The vaccine recipients had no prior SARS-CoV-2 infection, with negative nucleocapsid antibodies. Fresh IL-2-containing medium replaced half the medium on days 3 and 7. Points on this clone: Its matching antigen is unknown.

Points from the study as a whole: Limitations: small convalescent group and missing early post-infection timepoints. In healthy vaccinees, only 1 of 255 vaccine-induced clones cross-reacted with common cold coronaviruses. Marked contraction was observed in infection-induced and vaccine-induced clones late after vaccination.

The chain joins TRBV9 to TRBJ1-1; TRBD1 aligns across 7 bases. The material sequenced was CD4+ T cells from PBMCs cultured with HCoV-NL63 spike peptides, taken before COVID-19 vaccination. The receptor was isolated from a human donor who received a COVID-19 vaccine. The CDR3 is CASSVAGRSGGNTEAFF. The CDR3 coding sequence is TGTGCCAGCAGCGTAGCCGGGAGGTCAGGGGGGAACACTGAAGCTTTCTTT.